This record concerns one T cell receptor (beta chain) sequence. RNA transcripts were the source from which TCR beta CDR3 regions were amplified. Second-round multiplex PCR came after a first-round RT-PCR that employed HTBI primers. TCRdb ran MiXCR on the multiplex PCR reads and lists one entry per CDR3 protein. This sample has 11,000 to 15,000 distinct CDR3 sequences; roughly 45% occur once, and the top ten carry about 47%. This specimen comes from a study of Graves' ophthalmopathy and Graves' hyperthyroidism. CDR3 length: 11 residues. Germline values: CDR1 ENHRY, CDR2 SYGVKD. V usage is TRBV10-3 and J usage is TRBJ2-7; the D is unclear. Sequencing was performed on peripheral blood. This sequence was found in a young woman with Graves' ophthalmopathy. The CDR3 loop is CAPPCSYEQYF. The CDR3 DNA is TGTGCACCTCCGTGCTCCTACGAGCAGTACTTC.